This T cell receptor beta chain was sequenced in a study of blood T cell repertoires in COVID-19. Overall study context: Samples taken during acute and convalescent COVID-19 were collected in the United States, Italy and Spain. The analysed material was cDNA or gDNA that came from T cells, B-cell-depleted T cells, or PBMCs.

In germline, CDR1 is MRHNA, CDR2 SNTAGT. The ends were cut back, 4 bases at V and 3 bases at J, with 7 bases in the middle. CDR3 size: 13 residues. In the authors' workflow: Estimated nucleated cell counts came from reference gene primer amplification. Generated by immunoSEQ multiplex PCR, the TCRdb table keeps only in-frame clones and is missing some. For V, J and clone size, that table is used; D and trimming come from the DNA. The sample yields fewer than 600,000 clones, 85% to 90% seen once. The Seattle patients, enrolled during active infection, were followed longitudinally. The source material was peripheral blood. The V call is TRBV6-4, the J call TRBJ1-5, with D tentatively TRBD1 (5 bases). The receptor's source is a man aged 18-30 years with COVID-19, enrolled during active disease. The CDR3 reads CASSGGVNQPQHF. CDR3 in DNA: TGTGCCAGCAGTGGGGGGGTCAATCAGCCCCAGCATTTT.